The 9 T cell receptor beta chains listed next were all sequenced from one sample in a study of blood T cell repertoires in COVID-19. The protocol was immunoSEQ multiplex PCR, while the TCRdb copy is restricted to in-frame clones and leaves out a portion. The sample lists about 180,000 clones, around 87% occurring once. The specimen was peripheral blood. The receptor set was obtained from a man aged 35-49 years with active or convalescent COVID-19.

The rearrangement uses TRBV9 and TRBJ2-1; possible D gene TRBD2, 6 bases. The germline V and J ends were trimmed by 0 bases and 10 bases, with 11 bases remaining between them. CDR3 length: 13 residues. CDR1 is SGDLS, CDR2 YYNGEE, per germline. This CDR3 is CASSVGTIEEQFF. The CDR3 nucleotides are TGTGCCAGCAGCGTAGGGACTATCGAGGAGCAGTTCTTC.

This clone came up a few times. The chain combines TRBV7-2 with TRBJ1-1; D perhaps matches TRBD1 (6 bases). Germline V gene sequence: CDR1 SGHTA, CDR2 FQGNSA. The CDR3 covers 17 residues. V shed 3 bases and J shed 1 base, with 18 bases lying between them. The CDR3 region has the DNA TGTGCCAGCAGCTTTCGGGGAACAGGGATTTCGAACACTGAAGCTTTCTTT. This codes for CASSFRGTGISNTEAFF.

The chain uses TRBV5-4 and TRBJ1-1; TRBD1 might be the D (5 bases). Germline V gene data show CDR1 as SGHNT and CDR2 as YYREEE (reference sequence). The V end was cut by 4 bases, the J end by 5 bases, with 12 bases between. CDR3 size: 13 residues. The CDR3 loop reads CASSLDTKTEAFF. The DNA for the CDR3 is TGTGCCAGCAGCCTGGACACCAAGACTGAAGCTTTCTTT.

As regards this clone: The junction shows a germline mismatch at one end, possibly a read error. CDR3 nucleotide sequence: TGTGCCAGCAGCCCAGTCGGGACAAAGTTTTCGGCATTGAGCTTC. This gives the protein CASSPVGTKFSALSF. The V gene is TRBV7-8, the J gene TRBJ2-4; the D gene is possibly TRBD1 (6 bases). The CDR3 has 15 amino acids. Germline CDR1 and CDR2: SGHVS and FQNEAQ.

The chain links TRBV6-5 to TRBJ1-2; 8 bases are shared with TRBD1. Trimming took 3 bases from V and 5 from J; bases not matched to a gene: 5. This CDR3 has 14 residues. Germline-derived CDR1 and CDR2 are MNHEY and SVGAGI. The CDR3 protein is CASSYDRGDYGYTF. Here the CDR3 DNA reads TGTGCCAGCAGTTATGACAGGGGCGATTATGGCTACACCTTC.

The chain recombines TRBV27 with TRBJ2-1; possible D gene TRBD1, 7 bases. The V and J ends lost 3 bases and 7 bases respectively, with 13 bases between them. CDR1 and CDR2 from the germline V gene are MNHEY and SMNVEV (reference sequence). The CDR3 covers 14 residues. CDR3 in amino acids: CASSFRGRRNEQFF. The CDR3 nucleotides read TGTGCCAGCAGTTTCAGGGGGAGGCGGAATGAGCAGTTCTTC.

The genes are TRBV7-2 and TRBJ2-2, with 10 bases fitting TRBD1. V gave up 3 bases and J gave up 0 bases; unmatched junction bases: 1. Germline V CDR1 and CDR2: SGHTA, FQGNSA. The CDR3 spans 16 residues. CDR3: CASSFGTGANTGELFF. CDR3 DNA: TGTGCCAGCAGCTTTGGGACAGGGGCGAACACCGGGGAGCTGTTTTTT.

V is TRBV6-5 and J is TRBJ2-2, with D hard to call. The CDR3 spans 14 residues. CDR1 is MNHEY and CDR2 is SVGAGI in the germline V gene. Trimming took 7 bases from V and 4 from J, leaving 13 bases between them. The DNA for the CDR3 is TGTGCCAGCAAGTTGTGGCATGGCACCGGGGAGCTGTTTTTT. Its protein is CASKLWHGTGELFF.

The chain combines TRBV28 with TRBJ2-6; D is perhaps TRBD1 (5 bases). The V end lost 6 bases, the J end lost 4 bases, and 10 bases lay between the germline ends. Germline loops: CDR1 MDHEN, CDR2 SYDVKM. This CDR3 contains 14 residues. The CDR3 reads CASSRDPGANVLTF. CDR3 bases: TGTGCCAGCAGCAGGGATCCCGGGGCCAACGTCCTGACTTTC. Full variable domain (outside the CDR3, taken from reference TRBV28 and TRBJ2-6): DVKVTQSSRYLVKRTGEKVFLECVQDMDHENMFWYRQDPGLGLRLIYFSYDVKMKEKGDIPEGYSVSREKKERFSLILESASTNQTSMYLCASSRDPGANVLTFGAGSRLTVL.